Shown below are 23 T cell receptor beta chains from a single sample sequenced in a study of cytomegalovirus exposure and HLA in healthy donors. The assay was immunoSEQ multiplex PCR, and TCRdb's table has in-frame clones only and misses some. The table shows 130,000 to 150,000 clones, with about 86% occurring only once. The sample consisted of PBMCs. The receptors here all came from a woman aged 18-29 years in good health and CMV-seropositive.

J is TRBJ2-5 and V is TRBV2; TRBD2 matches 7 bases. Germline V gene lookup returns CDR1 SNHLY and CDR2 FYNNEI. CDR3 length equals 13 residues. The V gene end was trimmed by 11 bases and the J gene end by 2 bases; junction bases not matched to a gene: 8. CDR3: CAGGRGLQETQYF. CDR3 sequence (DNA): TGTGCCGGGGGGAGGGGACTTCAAGAGACCCAGTACTTC.

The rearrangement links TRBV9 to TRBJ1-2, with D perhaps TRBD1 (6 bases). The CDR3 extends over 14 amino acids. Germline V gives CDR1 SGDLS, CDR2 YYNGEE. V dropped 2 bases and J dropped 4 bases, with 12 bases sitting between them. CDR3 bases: TGTGCCAGCAGCGTTGGGACACCACCCTATGGCTACACCTTC. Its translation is CASSVGTPPYGYTF.

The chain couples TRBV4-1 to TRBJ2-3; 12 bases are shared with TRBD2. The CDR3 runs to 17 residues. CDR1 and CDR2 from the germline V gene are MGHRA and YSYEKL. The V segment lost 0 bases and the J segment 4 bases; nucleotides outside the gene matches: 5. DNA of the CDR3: TGCGCCAGCAGCCAAGATCGGACTAGCGGGGTCGCAGATACGCAGTATTTT. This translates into CASSQDRTSGVADTQYF.

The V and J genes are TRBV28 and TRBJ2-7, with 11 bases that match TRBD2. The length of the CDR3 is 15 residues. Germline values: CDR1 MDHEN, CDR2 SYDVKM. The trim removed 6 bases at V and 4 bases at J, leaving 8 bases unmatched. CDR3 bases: TGTGCCAGCAGCCCAACTAGCGGGGGACGATACGAGCAGTACTTC. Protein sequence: CASSPTSGGRYEQYF.

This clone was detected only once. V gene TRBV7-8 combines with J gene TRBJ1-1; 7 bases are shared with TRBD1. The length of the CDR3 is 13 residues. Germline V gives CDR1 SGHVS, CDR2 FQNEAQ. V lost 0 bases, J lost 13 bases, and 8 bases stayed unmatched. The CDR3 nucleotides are TGTGCCAGCAGCTTAGCGGGACAGAATCGAGATTTCTTT. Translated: CASSLAGQNRDFF.

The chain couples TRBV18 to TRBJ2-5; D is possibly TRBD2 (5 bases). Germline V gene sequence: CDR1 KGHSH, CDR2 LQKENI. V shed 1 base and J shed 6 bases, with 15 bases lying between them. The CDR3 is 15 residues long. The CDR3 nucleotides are TGTGCCAGCTCACCACGGTCGGAGGCTGGGAAGACCCAGTACTTC. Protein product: CASSPRSEAGKTQYF.

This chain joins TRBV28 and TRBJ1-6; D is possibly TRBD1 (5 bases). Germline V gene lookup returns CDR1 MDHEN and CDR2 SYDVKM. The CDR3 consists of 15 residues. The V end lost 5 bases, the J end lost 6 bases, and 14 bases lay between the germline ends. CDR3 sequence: CASSRSGLLNSPLHF. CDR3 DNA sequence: TGTGCCAGCAGTAGGTCAGGGCTACTTAATTCACCCCTCCACTTT.

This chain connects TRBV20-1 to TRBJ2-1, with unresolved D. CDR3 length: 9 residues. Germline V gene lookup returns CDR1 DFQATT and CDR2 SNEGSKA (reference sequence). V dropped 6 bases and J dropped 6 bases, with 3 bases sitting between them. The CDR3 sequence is CSASNEQFF. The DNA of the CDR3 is TGCAGTGCGAGCAATGAGCAGTTCTTC.

This chain's CDR3 is CASSTGLRGNTEAFF. The CDR3 nucleotides are TGTGCCAGCAGCACTGGTCTCCGCGGGAACACTGAAGCTTTCTTT. The gene calls are TRBV6-5 and TRBJ1-1; D is uncertain. Germline V CDR1 and CDR2: MNHEY, SVGAGI. Trimming removed 6 bases at V and 1 base at J, with 15 bases between. The CDR3 sequence is 15 residues long.

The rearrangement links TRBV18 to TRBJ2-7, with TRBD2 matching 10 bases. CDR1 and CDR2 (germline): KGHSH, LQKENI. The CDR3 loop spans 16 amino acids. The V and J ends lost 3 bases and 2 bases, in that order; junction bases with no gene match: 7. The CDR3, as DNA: TGTGCCAGCTCACCTAGGACTAGCGGAGGGACCTACGAGCAGTACTTC. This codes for CASSPRTSGGTYEQYF. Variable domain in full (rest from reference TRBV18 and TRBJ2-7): NAGVMQNPRHLVRRRGQEARLRCSPMKGHSHVYWYRQLPEEGLKFMVYLQKENIIDESGMPKERFSAEFPKEGPSILRIQQVVRGDSAAYFCASSPRTSGGTYEQYFGPGTRLTVT.

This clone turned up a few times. Here the CDR3 reads CASSINAGAGTEAFF. The CDR3 nucleotides read TGTGCCAGCAGCATCAACGCGGGGGCGGGCACTGAAGCTTTCTTT. The V and J genes are TRBV27 and TRBJ1-1; possible D gene TRBD1, 6 bases. Trimming shortened V by 6 bases and J by 4 bases, and 18 bases separated the two germline ends. Germline CDR1 and CDR2: MNHEY and SMNVEV (reference sequence). The CDR3 is made up of 15 amino acids.

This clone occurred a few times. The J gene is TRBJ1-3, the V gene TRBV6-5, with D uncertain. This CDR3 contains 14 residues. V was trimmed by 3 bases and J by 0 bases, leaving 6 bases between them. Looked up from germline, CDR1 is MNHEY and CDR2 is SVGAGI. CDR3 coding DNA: TGTGCCAGCAGTTATTCCCACTCTGGAAACACCATATATTTT. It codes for CASSYSHSGNTIYF.

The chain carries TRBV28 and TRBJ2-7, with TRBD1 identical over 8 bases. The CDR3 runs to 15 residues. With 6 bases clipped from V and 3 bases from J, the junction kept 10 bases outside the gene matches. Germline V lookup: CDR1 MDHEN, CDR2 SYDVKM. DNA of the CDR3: TGTGCCAGCAGCGGGGGACAGGACAATTTCTACGAGCAGTACTTC. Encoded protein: CASSGGQDNFYEQYF.

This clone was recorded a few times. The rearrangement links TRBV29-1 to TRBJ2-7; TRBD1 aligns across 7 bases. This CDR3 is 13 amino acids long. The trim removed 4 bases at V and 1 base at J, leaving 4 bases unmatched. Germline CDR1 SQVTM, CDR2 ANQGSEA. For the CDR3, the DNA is TGCAGCGTTGCGTCGACAGGGTCCTACGAGCAGTACTTC. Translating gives CSVASTGSYEQYF.

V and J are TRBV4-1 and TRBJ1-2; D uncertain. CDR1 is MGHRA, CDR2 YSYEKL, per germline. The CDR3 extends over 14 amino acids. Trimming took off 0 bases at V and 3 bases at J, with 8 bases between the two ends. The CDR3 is CASSQDMEYYGYTF. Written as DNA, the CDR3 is TGCGCCAGCAGCCAAGACATGGAGTACTATGGCTACACCTTC.

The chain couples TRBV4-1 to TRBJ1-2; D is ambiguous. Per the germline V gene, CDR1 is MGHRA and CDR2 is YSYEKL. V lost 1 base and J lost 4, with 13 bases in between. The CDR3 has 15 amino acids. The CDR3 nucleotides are TGCGCCAGCAGCCAAGTCGTGGGCGTTAGCTATGGCTACACCTTC. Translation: CASSQVVGVSYGYTF.

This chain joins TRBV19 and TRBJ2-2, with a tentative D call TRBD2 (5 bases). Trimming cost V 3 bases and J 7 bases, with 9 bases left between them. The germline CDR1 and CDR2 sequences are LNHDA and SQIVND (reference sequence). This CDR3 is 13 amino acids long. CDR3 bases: TGTGCCAGTAGTATCATTCGGGGCGGGGAGCTGTTTTTT. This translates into CASSIIRGGELFF.

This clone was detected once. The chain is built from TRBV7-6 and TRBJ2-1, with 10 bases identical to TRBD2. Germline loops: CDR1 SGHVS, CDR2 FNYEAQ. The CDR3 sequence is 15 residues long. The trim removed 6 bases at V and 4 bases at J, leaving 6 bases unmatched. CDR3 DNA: TGTGCCAGCAGTCCCCTAGCGGGGGCTTACAATGAGCAGTTCTTC. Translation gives CASSPLAGAYNEQFF.

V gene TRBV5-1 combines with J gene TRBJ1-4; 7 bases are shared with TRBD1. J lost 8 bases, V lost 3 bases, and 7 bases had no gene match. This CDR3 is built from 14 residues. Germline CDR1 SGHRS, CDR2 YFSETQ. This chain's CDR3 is CASSSNRGGEKLFF. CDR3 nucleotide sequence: TGCGCCAGCAGCTCCAACAGGGGTGGCGAAAAACTGTTTTTT.

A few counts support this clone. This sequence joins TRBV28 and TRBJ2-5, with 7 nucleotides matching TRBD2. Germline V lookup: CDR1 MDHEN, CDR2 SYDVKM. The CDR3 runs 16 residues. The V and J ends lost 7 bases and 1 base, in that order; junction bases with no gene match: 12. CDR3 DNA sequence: TGTGCCAGCACCCCGGCCGGAGTAGCGGGCCAAGAGACCCAGTACTTC. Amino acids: CASTPAGVAGQETQYF.

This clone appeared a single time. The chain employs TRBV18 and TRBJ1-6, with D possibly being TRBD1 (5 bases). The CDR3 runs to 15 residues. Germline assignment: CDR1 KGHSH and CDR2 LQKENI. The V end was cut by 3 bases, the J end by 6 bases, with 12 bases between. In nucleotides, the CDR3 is TGTGCCAGCTCACCTTCTCCCAGGGCTAATTCACCCCTCCACTTT. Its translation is CASSPSPRANSPLHF.

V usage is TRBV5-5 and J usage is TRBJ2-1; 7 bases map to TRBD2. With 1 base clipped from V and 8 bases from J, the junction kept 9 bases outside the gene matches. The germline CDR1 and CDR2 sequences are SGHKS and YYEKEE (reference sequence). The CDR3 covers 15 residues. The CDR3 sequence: CASSLSVGGEDEQFF. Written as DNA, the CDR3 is TGTGCCAGCAGCTTGTCCGTGGGAGGGGAAGATGAGCAGTTCTTC.

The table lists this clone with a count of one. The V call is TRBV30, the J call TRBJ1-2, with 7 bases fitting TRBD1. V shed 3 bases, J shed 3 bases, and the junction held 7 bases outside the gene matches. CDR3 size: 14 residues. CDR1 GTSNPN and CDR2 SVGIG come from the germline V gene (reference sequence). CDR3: CAWRGLGTDYGYTF. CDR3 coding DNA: TGTGCCTGGAGGGGCCTCGGGACAGACTATGGCTACACCTTC.